A selection of T cell receptor beta chains follows, all from one sample in a study of CD8 T cells in ankylosing spondylitis. A single record per CDR3 protein comes from TCRdb applying MiXCR to the 5' RACE reads. The data show a few hundred thousand distinct CDR3 sequences, 7.5% to 9% seen once. Input material: blood, either unsorted or a sorted T cell fraction (not recorded which). The source of these receptors is a male donor with ankylosing spondylitis. Both conserved end residues are part of each CDR3. D genes are given only for firm matches. Clone size is stated in some rows and not others, as once, few, many or a class when expanded.

CDR3 protein: CASSLGHNSNQPQHF
CDR3 DNA: TGCGCCAGCAGCTTGGGCCACAATAGCAATCAGCCCCAGCATTTT
D gene: .
clone size: .
CDR3 length: 15
J gene: TRBJ1-5
V gene: TRBV5-1

CDR3 protein: CATSNTRLTGPYEQYF
CDR3 DNA: TGTGCCACCAGCAACACCCGACTAACGGGGCCCTACGAGCAGTACTTC
D gene: .
clone size: .
CDR3 length: 16
J gene: TRBJ2-7
V gene: TRBV15

CDR3 protein: CASSLASSGGPIDEQFF
CDR3 DNA: TGCGCCAGCAGCTTGGCATCGTCGGGAGGGCCGATCGATGAGCAGTTCTTC
D gene: TRBD2
clone size: few
CDR3 length: 17
J gene: TRBJ2-1
V gene: TRBV5-1

CDR3 protein: CASSRGQGDEQFF
CDR3 DNA: TGTGCCAGCTCACGGGGCCAAGGGGATGAGCAGTTCTTC
D gene: .
clone size: .
CDR3 length: 13
J gene: TRBJ2-1
V gene: TRBV18

CDR3 protein: CASSLDQPPTDTQYF
CDR3 DNA: TGTGCCAGCAGCTTGGACCAGCCGCCCACAGATACGCAGTATTTT
D gene: .
clone size: .
CDR3 length: 15
J gene: TRBJ2-3
V gene: TRBV5-6

CDR3 protein: CATSLSGGGNEQFF
CDR3 DNA: TGTGCCACCAGCTTGAGTGGTGGGGGAAATGAGCAGTTCTTC
D gene: .
clone size: .
CDR3 length: 14
J gene: TRBJ2-1
V gene: TRBV24-1

CDR3 protein: CASRKTGGNEQFF
CDR3 DNA: TGTGCCAGCAGGAAGACAGGGGGCAATGAGCAGTTCTTC
D gene: TRBD1
clone size: few
CDR3 length: 13
J gene: TRBJ2-1
V gene: TRBV28

CDR3 protein: CSAREWDRVNYGYTF
CDR3 DNA: TGCAGTGCTCGGGAGTGGGACAGGGTTAACTATGGCTACACCTTC
D gene: TRBD1
clone size: few
CDR3 length: 15
J gene: TRBJ1-2
V gene: TRBV20-1

CDR3 protein: CASRRSETQYF
CDR3 DNA: TGTGCCAGCAGAAGATCGGAGACCCAGTACTTC
D gene: .
clone size: many
CDR3 length: 11
J gene: TRBJ2-5
V gene: TRBV6-5

CDR3 protein: CSVGLGEFYGYTF
CDR3 DNA: TGCAGCGTTGGTTTGGGGGAATTCTATGGCTACACCTTC
D gene: .
clone size: many
CDR3 length: 13
J gene: TRBJ1-2
V gene: TRBV29-1

CDR3 protein: CASSLWSSGYNEQFF
CDR3 DNA: TGTGCCAGCAGCTTGTGGAGTAGCGGGTACAATGAGCAGTTCTTC
D gene: TRBD2
clone size: .
CDR3 length: 15
J gene: TRBJ2-1
V gene: TRBV5-5

CDR3 protein: CASSSSIRPDGYTF
CDR3 DNA: TGTGCCAGCAGCTCCAGCATAAGACCAGATGGCTACACCTTC
D gene: .
clone size: few
CDR3 length: 14
J gene: TRBJ1-2
V gene: TRBV11-2

CDR3 protein: CASGTSLSSGNTIYF
CDR3 DNA: TGCGCCAGCGGGACCAGTCTCAGCTCTGGAAACACCATATATTTT
D gene: .
clone size: many
CDR3 length: 15
J gene: TRBJ1-3
V gene: TRBV5-1

CDR3 protein: CASSLGVRGDTEAFF
CDR3 DNA: TGTGCCAGCAGTTTGGGGGTCCGAGGGGACACTGAAGCTTTCTTT
D gene: .
clone size: many
CDR3 length: 15
J gene: TRBJ1-1
V gene: TRBV12-3/TRBV12-4

CDR3 protein: CASSLMSGLAGHYNEQFF
CDR3 DNA: TGCGCCAGCAGCTTGATGTCGGGACTAGCGGGACACTACAATGAGCAGTTCTTC
D gene: TRBD2
clone size: many
CDR3 length: 18
J gene: TRBJ2-1
V gene: TRBV5-1

CDR3 protein: CASSEKREAFYEQFF
CDR3 DNA: TGTGCCAGCAGTGAAAAGCGGGAGGCTTTCTATGAGCAGTTCTTC
D gene: TRBD2
clone size: few
CDR3 length: 15
J gene: TRBJ2-1
V gene: TRBV2

CDR3 protein: CASSQDWASGSYEQYF
CDR3 DNA: TGCGCCAGCAGCCAAGATTGGGCTAGCGGGAGCTACGAGCAGTACTTC
D gene: TRBD2
clone size: few
CDR3 length: 16
J gene: TRBJ2-7
V gene: TRBV4-3

CDR3 protein: CSATLIAGSAYNEQFF
CDR3 DNA: TGCAGTGCTACGCTCATTGCGGGAAGCGCCTACAATGAGCAGTTCTTC
D gene: .
clone size: .
CDR3 length: 16
J gene: TRBJ2-1
V gene: TRBV20-1

CDR3 protein: CASSLASSGTLDYEQYF
CDR3 DNA: TGTGCCAGCAGCTTAGCTTCGAGTGGGACATTGGACTACGAGCAGTACTTC
D gene: .
clone size: few
CDR3 length: 17
J gene: TRBJ2-7
V gene: TRBV7-9

CDR3 protein: CASIGLLVGNTIYF
CDR3 DNA: TGTGCCAGCATCGGCCTCCTTGTTGGAAACACCATATATTTT
D gene: .
clone size: .
CDR3 length: 14
J gene: TRBJ1-3
V gene: TRBV12-3/TRBV12-4

CDR3 protein: CASSRTAPNSYNEQFF
CDR3 DNA: TGTGCCAGCAGCCGGACAGCGCCAAACTCCTACAATGAGCAGTTCTTC
D gene: .
clone size: many
CDR3 length: 16
J gene: TRBJ2-1
V gene: TRBV9

CDR3 protein: CASSPGGAGGGEQYF
CDR3 DNA: TGTGCCAGCAGCCCCGGTGGAGCGGGAGGGGGCGAGCAGTACTTC
D gene: TRBD2
clone size: few
CDR3 length: 15
J gene: TRBJ2-7
V gene: TRBV3-1

CDR3 protein: CASSQAQGAKFF
CDR3 DNA: TGTGCCAGCAGCCAAGCGCAGGGGGCGAAGTTCTTC
D gene: TRBD1
clone size: .
CDR3 length: 12
J gene: TRBJ2-1
V gene: TRBV14

CDR3 protein: CASSLLDINNEQFF
CDR3 DNA: TGTGCCAGCAGCTTACTGGACATAAACAATGAGCAGTTCTTC
D gene: .
clone size: few
CDR3 length: 14
J gene: TRBJ2-1
V gene: TRBV7-8

CDR3 protein: CASSLWLAEGHYEQYF
CDR3 DNA: TGTGCCAGCAGTTTATGGCTAGCGGAGGGCCACTACGAGCAGTACTTC
D gene: TRBD2
clone size: few
CDR3 length: 16
J gene: TRBJ2-7
V gene: TRBV27

CDR3 protein: CASRLGLANNEQFF
CDR3 DNA: TGTGCCAGCAGATTGGGACTAGCGAACAATGAGCAGTTCTTC
D gene: TRBD2
clone size: few
CDR3 length: 14
J gene: TRBJ2-1
V gene: TRBV28

CDR3 protein: CASSVNRDRDQPQHF
CDR3 DNA: TGTGCCAGCAGCGTAAACCGGGACAGAGATCAGCCCCAGCATTTT
D gene: TRBD1
clone size: .
CDR3 length: 15
J gene: TRBJ1-5
V gene: TRBV5-7

CDR3 protein: CASSTNLRAEAFF
CDR3 DNA: TGTGCCAGCAGCACCAATTTGAGGGCTGAAGCTTTCTTT
D gene: .
clone size: .
CDR3 length: 13
J gene: TRBJ1-1
V gene: TRBV7-6

CDR3 protein: CASSPTGPYSYEQYF
CDR3 DNA: TGTGCCAGCAGTCCGACAGGCCCTTACTCCTACGAGCAGTACTTC
D gene: .
clone size: many
CDR3 length: 15
J gene: TRBJ2-7
V gene: TRBV6-2/TRBV6-3

CDR3 protein: CASSLRGRGGYTF
CDR3 DNA: TGTGCCAGCAGCCTGAGGGGGCGTGGGGGCTACACCTTC
D gene: TRBD1
clone size: many
CDR3 length: 13
J gene: TRBJ1-2
V gene: TRBV27

CDR3 protein: CASSTRTMGGTDTQYF
CDR3 DNA: TGTGCCAGTAGTACCAGGACTATGGGGGGTACAGATACGCAGTATTTT
D gene: .
clone size: few
CDR3 length: 16
J gene: TRBJ2-3
V gene: TRBV19

CDR3 protein: CGVDPPLYRQETQYF
CDR3 DNA: TGCGGCGTTGATCCCCCTCTTTACCGTCAAGAGACCCAGTACTTC
D gene: .
clone size: .
CDR3 length: 15
J gene: TRBJ2-5
V gene: TRBV29-1

CDR3 protein: CASSLSGTGGGNTEAFF
CDR3 DNA: TGCGCCAGCAGCTTGAGTGGGACAGGCGGCGGGAACACTGAAGCTTTCTTT
D gene: TRBD1
clone size: few
CDR3 length: 17
J gene: TRBJ1-1
V gene: TRBV5-1

CDR3 protein: CASSVGLVSNQPQHF
CDR3 DNA: TGTGCCAGCAGCGTAGGGTTGGTTAGCAATCAGCCCCAGCATTTT
D gene: .
clone size: .
CDR3 length: 15
J gene: TRBJ1-5
V gene: TRBV9

CDR3 protein: CASSLRQSNYEQYF
CDR3 DNA: TGTGCCAGCAGTTTACGGCAGAGTAACTACGAGCAGTACTTC
D gene: .
clone size: few
CDR3 length: 14
J gene: TRBJ2-7
V gene: TRBV27

CDR3 protein: CASSPRRRVPGTLTDTQYF
CDR3 DNA: TGTGCCAGCTCACCACGGAGGAGGGTACCCGGCACCCTCACAGATACGCAGTATTTT
D gene: .
clone size: few
CDR3 length: 19
J gene: TRBJ2-3
V gene: TRBV18

CDR3 protein: CAISESETSSYNEQFF
CDR3 DNA: TGTGCCATCAGTGAGTCAGAGACTAGCAGCTACAATGAGCAGTTCTTC
D gene: TRBD2
clone size: few
CDR3 length: 16
J gene: TRBJ2-1
V gene: TRBV10-3

CDR3 protein: CATSRDPAGYEQYF
CDR3 DNA: TGTGCCACCAGCAGAGATCCCGCCGGCTACGAGCAGTACTTC
D gene: .
clone size: few
CDR3 length: 14
J gene: TRBJ2-7
V gene: TRBV15

CDR3 protein: CASRPSGSKETQYF
CDR3 DNA: TGTGCCAGCCGACCTAGCGGGAGTAAAGAGACCCAGTACTTC
D gene: TRBD2
clone size: .
CDR3 length: 14
J gene: TRBJ2-5
V gene: TRBV6-1

CDR3 protein: CASSSHRDVSTDTQYF
CDR3 DNA: TGCGCCAGCAGCTCTCACCGGGACGTTAGCACAGATACGCAGTATTTT
D gene: .
clone size: few
CDR3 length: 16
J gene: TRBJ2-3
V gene: TRBV5-1

CDR3 protein: CASSLGHNAGAGNTIYF
CDR3 DNA: TGTGCCAGCAGCTTAGGGCATAACGCGGGCGCCGGAAACACCATATATTTT
D gene: .
clone size: many
CDR3 length: 17
J gene: TRBJ1-3
V gene: TRBV11-2

CDR3 protein: CASSLSGPGTNEKLFF
CDR3 DNA: TGCGCCAGCAGCTTGTCGGGGCCTGGGACTAATGAAAAACTGTTTTTT
D gene: .
clone size: many
CDR3 length: 16
J gene: TRBJ1-4
V gene: TRBV5-1

CDR3 protein: CASRLAGEANEQFF
CDR3 DNA: TGTGCCAGCCGACTAGCGGGAGAGGCCAATGAGCAGTTCTTC
D gene: TRBD2
clone size: many
CDR3 length: 14
J gene: TRBJ2-1
V gene: TRBV27

CDR3 protein: CASSLDPFPNQPQHF
CDR3 DNA: TGTGCCAGCAGCTTAGATCCTTTTCCCAATCAGCCCCAGCATTTT
D gene: .
clone size: .
CDR3 length: 15
J gene: TRBJ1-5
V gene: TRBV11-3

CDR3 protein: CAISDPTGDGYTF
CDR3 DNA: TGTGCCATCAGTGATCCGACAGGGGATGGCTACACCTTC
D gene: TRBD1
clone size: .
CDR3 length: 13
J gene: TRBJ1-2
V gene: TRBV10-3

CDR3 protein: CASSLGAYSTNEKLFF
CDR3 DNA: TGTGCCAGCAGTTTAGGTGCCTATAGTACTAATGAAAAACTGTTTTTT
D gene: .
clone size: few
CDR3 length: 16
J gene: TRBJ1-4
V gene: TRBV12-3/TRBV12-4

CDR3 protein: CASSTPGLGSEQFF
CDR3 DNA: TGTGCCAGCAGCACCCCGGGACTAGGTTCGGAGCAGTTCTTC
D gene: TRBD2
clone size: many
CDR3 length: 14
J gene: TRBJ2-1
V gene: TRBV12-3/TRBV12-4

CDR3 protein: CASSPRGRDTDTQYF
CDR3 DNA: TGTGCCAGCAGCCCTCGGGGCAGGGACACAGATACGCAGTATTTT
D gene: .
clone size: .
CDR3 length: 15
J gene: TRBJ2-3
V gene: TRBV4-2

CDR3 protein: CASSAQVSNQPQHF
CDR3 DNA: TGCGCCAGCAGCGCTCAGGTCAGCAATCAGCCCCAGCATTTT
D gene: .
clone size: few
CDR3 length: 14
J gene: TRBJ1-5
V gene: TRBV4-1

CDR3 protein: CASSSRAQSSEKLFF
CDR3 DNA: TGCGCCAGCAGCAGCCGGGCCCAATCAAGTGAAAAACTGTTTTTT
D gene: .
clone size: few
CDR3 length: 15
J gene: TRBJ1-4
V gene: TRBV5-1

CDR3 protein: CASSLAGTGNIQYF
CDR3 DNA: TGTGCCAGCAGCTTAGCTGGGACAGGAAACATTCAGTACTTC
D gene: TRBD1
clone size: .
CDR3 length: 14
J gene: TRBJ2-4
V gene: TRBV11-2

CDR3 protein: CAPGGPGPITDTQYF
CDR3 DNA: TGTGCCCCCGGGGGGCCGGGCCCCATCACAGATACGCAGTATTTT
D gene: .
clone size: .
CDR3 length: 15
J gene: TRBJ2-3
V gene: TRBV7-9

CDR3 protein: CAISDSSSGNTIYF
CDR3 DNA: TGTGCCATCAGTGACAGTTCCTCTGGAAACACCATATATTTT
D gene: .
clone size: many
CDR3 length: 14
J gene: TRBJ1-3
V gene: TRBV10-3

CDR3 protein: CASTTDRLYTF
CDR3 DNA: TGTGCCAGCACTACCGACAGGCTCTACACCTTC
D gene: .
clone size: few
CDR3 length: 11
J gene: TRBJ1-2
V gene: TRBV7-2

CDR3 protein: CASSWQPGQNYGYTF
CDR3 DNA: TGCGCCAGCAGCTGGCAGCCGGGACAGAACTATGGCTACACCTTC
D gene: TRBD1
clone size: .
CDR3 length: 15
J gene: TRBJ1-2
V gene: TRBV5-1

CDR3 protein: CASSEHSGYNEQFF
CDR3 DNA: TGCGCCAGCAGCGAACATAGCGGCTACAATGAGCAGTTCTTC
D gene: .
clone size: medium-sized
CDR3 length: 14
J gene: TRBJ2-1
V gene: TRBV5-1

CDR3 protein: CASSLTAGSDYGYTF
CDR3 DNA: TGTGCCAGCAGCTTAACGGCAGGGAGTGACTATGGCTACACCTTC
D gene: .
clone size: many
CDR3 length: 15
J gene: TRBJ1-2
V gene: TRBV7-3

CDR3 protein: CASSPPGGSTDTQYF
CDR3 DNA: TGTGCCAGCAGTCCCCCGGGTGGCAGCACAGATACGCAGTATTTT
D gene: .
clone size: .
CDR3 length: 15
J gene: TRBJ2-3
V gene: TRBV28

CDR3 protein: CASSRYDGMSTDTQYF
CDR3 DNA: TGTGCCAGCAGCCGATACGACGGGATGAGCACAGATACGCAGTATTTT
D gene: .
clone size: .
CDR3 length: 16
J gene: TRBJ2-3
V gene: TRBV7-6